The source of this T cell receptor (beta chain) is a study of shared clonotypes between healthy human individuals. Study findings and constraints: Memory subsets generally showed smaller estimated richness than naive subsets did.

Regarding this clone: The antigen remains unidentified.

Using immunoSEQ multiplex PCR, the repertoire was profiled, and TCRdb retains in-frame clones only, with some absent. Of a few million clones in the sample, about 94% are singletons; the top ten hold 0.13%. The CDR3 covers 11 residues. Per the germline V gene, CDR1 is MDHEN and CDR2 is SYDVKM. Trimming stripped 8 bases from V and 4 bases from J, with 9 bases between. The rearrangement joins TRBV28 to TRBJ2-7; the D gene is possibly TRBD1 (5 bases). The material sequenced was naive CD4+ T cells sorted from blood. Subset: CD45RA+ positively selected. This receptor was taken from a man aged 18 to 29 in good health. CDR3 residues: CASGQKYEQYF. As DNA, the CDR3 is TGTGCCAGCGGACAAAAGTACGAGCAGTACTTC.